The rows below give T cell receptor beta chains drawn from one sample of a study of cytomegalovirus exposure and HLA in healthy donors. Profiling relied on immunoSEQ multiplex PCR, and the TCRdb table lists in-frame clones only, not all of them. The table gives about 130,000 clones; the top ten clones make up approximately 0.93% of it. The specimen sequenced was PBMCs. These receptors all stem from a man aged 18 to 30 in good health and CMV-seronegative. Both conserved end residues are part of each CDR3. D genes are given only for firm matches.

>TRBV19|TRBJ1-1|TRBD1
CASIQNRGRTEAFF
TGTGCCAGTATACAAAACAGGGGTAGGACTGAAGCTTTCTTT
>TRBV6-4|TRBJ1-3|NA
CASSDPTEMRFRGNTIYF
TGTGCCAGCAGTGACCCCACGGAAATGAGATTTCGCGGGAACACCATATATTTT
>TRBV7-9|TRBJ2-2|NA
CASRMPGERPGELFF
TGTGCCAGCAGAATGCCTGGTGAGCGACCCGGGGAGCTGTTTTTT
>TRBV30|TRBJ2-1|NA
CAWSVIGDASSYNEQFF
TGTGCCTGGAGTGTAATTGGAGATGCAAGCTCCTACAATGAGCAGTTCTTC
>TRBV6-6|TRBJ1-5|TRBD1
CASSFLQGGNNQPQHF
TGTGCCAGCAGTTTCCTACAGGGGGGGAACAATCAGCCCCAGCATTTT
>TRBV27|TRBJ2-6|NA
CASSLHVGAGANVLTF
TGTGCCAGCAGTTTACACGTGGGAGCTGGGGCCAACGTCCTGACTTTC
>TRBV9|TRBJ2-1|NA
CASSVWGLSDNEQFF
TGTGCCAGCAGCGTATGGGGACTTTCTGACAATGAGCAGTTCTTC
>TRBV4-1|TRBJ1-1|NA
CASSHPSGENTEAFF
TGCGCCAGCAGCCATCCCTCCGGGGAAAACACTGAAGCTTTCTTT
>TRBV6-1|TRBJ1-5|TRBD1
CASSEDRGLLPQHF
TGTGCCAGCAGTGAGGACAGGGGTCTATTGCCCCAGCATTTT
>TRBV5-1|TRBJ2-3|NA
CASSLLDTQYF
TGCGCCAGCAGCTTGCTAGATACGCAGTATTTT
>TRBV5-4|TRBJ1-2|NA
CASSYPDSPSRRGYTF
TGTGCCAGCAGTTATCCGGACTCACCAAGCCGTCGGGGCTACACCTTC
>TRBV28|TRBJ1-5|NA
CASSLGRGRDSNQPQHF
TGTGCCAGCAGTTTAGGGAGGGGCCGGGATAGCAATCAGCCCCAGCATTTT
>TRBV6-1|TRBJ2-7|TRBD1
CASSRTDRSSYEQYF
TGTGCCAGCAGTCGAACGGACAGGAGCTCCTACGAGCAGTACTTC
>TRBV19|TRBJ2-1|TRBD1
CASSLRTGAVNEQFF
TGTGCCAGTAGTCTCCGGACAGGGGCCGTCAATGAGCAGTTCTTC
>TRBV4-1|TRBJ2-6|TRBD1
CASSQGQVSSGANVLTF
TGCGCCAGCAGCCAGGGACAGGTGAGCTCTGGGGCCAACGTCCTGACTTTC
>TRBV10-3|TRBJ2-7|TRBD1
CAISGTASSYEQYF
TGTGCCATCAGCGGGACAGCGAGCTCCTACGAGCAGTACTTC
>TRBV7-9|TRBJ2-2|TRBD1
CASSRPGQGLAGELFF
TGTGCCAGCAGCCGCCCGGGACAGGGGTTAGCCGGGGAGCTGTTTTTT
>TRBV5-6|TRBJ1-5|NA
CASSLAGQPQHF
TGTGCCAGCAGCTTAGCCGGTCAGCCCCAGCATTTT
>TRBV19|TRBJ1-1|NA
CASSVRGQINTEAFF
TGTGCCAGTAGTGTCCGAGGACAGATTAACACTGAAGCTTTCTTT
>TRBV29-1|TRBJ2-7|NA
CSVSGGSRYEQYF
TGCAGCGTTTCAGGTGGGAGTCGATACGAGCAGTACTTC
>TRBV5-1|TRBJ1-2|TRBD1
CASSPVQGNYGYTF
TGCGCCAGCAGCCCGGTACAGGGGAACTATGGCTACACCTTC
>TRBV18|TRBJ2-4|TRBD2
CASSLTSGSSKNIQYF
TGTGCCAGCTCACTGACTAGCGGGAGTTCCAAAAACATTCAGTACTTC
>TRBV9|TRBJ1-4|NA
CASSPTGYIGEKLFF
TGTGCCAGCAGCCCTACAGGGTATATCGGTGAAAAACTGTTTTTT
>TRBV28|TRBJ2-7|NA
CASTSGGTSITYEQYF
TGTGCCAGCACTTCAGGGGGGACCAGTATAACCTACGAGCAGTACTTC
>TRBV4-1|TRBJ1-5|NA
CASSAYLSQPQHF
TGCGCCAGCAGCGCATACTTGAGTCAGCCCCAGCATTTT
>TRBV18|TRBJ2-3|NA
CASSIAVQGGTDTQYF
TGTGCCAGCTCGATTGCGGTACAGGGTGGCACAGATACGCAGTATTTT
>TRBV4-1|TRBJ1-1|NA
CASSQDVRGMNTEAFF
TGCGCCAGCAGCCAAGATGTCAGGGGCATGAACACTGAAGCTTTCTTT
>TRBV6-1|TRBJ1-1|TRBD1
CASELGTAVAEAFF
TGTGCCAGTGAACTCGGGACAGCGGTCGCTGAAGCTTTCTTT
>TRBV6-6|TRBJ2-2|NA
CASSPDSRTGELFF
TGTGCCAGCAGTCCGGACAGCCGCACCGGGGAGCTGTTTTTT
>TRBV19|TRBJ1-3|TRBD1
CASRRGPGNTIYF
TGTGCCAGTAGAAGGGGGCCTGGAAACACCATATATTTT
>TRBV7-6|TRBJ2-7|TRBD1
CASSRQGQRHEQYF
TGTGCCAGCAGTCGACAGGGACAACGCCACGAGCAGTACTTC
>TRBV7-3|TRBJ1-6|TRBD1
CASSLVPGQDNSPLHF
TGTGCCAGCAGCCTAGTCCCGGGACAGGATAATTCACCCCTCCACTTT
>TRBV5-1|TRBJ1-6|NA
CASSFSDRDSPLHF
TGCGCCAGCAGCTTTAGTGACAGAGATTCACCCCTCCACTTT
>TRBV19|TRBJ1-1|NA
CASSISPGWEGTEAFF
TGTGCCAGTAGTATATCTCCGGGGTGGGAAGGCACTGAAGCTTTCTTT
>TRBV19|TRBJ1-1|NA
CASSLPGEGQKAFF
TGTGCCAGTAGCCTTCCCGGGGAAGGGCAGAAAGCTTTCTTT
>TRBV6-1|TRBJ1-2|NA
CASRAGSGGGYTF
TGTGCCAGCAGAGCAGGGTCGGGGGGTGGCTACACCTTC
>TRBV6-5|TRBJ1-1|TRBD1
CASNFGQGGSEAFF
TGTGCCAGCAATTTCGGACAGGGAGGCTCTGAAGCTTTCTTT
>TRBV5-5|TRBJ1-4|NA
CASTPHFTGRRGEKLFF
TGTGCCAGCACTCCCCACTTCACCGGACGGAGGGGAGAAAAACTGTTTTTT
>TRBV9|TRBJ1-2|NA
CASSVAPDSFYGYTF
TGTGCCAGCAGCGTAGCCCCGGACAGCTTCTATGGCTACACCTTC
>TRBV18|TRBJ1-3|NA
CASSPVKRLNSGNTIYF
TGTGCCAGCTCACCAGTGAAGAGGTTGAACTCTGGAAACACCATATATTTT
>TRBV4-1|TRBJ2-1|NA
CASQDSSYNEQFF
TGCGCCAGCCAGGACAGCTCCTACAATGAGCAGTTCTTC
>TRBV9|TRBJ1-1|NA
CASSTIHLNTEAFF
TGTGCCAGCAGCACAATACACCTGAACACTGAAGCTTTCTTT
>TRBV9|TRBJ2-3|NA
CASSVAPGSADTQYF
TGTGCCAGCAGCGTAGCACCTGGGAGCGCAGATACGCAGTATTTT